One sample yielded the 26 T cell receptor beta chains listed below, sequenced in a study of cytomegalovirus exposure and HLA in healthy donors (TCRdb year 2017). Library creation used the immunoSEQ multiplex PCR assay. For the multiplex PCR, a mixture combining 60 forward primers for TCR Vbeta segments and 13 reverse primers for TCR Jbeta segments was used. TCRdb took this table from immuneACCESS and kept in-frame rearrangements with V and J called. Such tables lack part of the clones; where checked against another copy, unresolved V genes explain under half of the gap, and the rest is unexplained. In this sample the table shows about 130,000 clones, 81% of which occur a single time. Roughly 4.1% of the sample comes from the top ten. Sequencing input: PBMCs. These receptor sequences come from a man younger than 30 in good health and CMV-seropositive.

This clone came up once. The chain employs TRBV27 and TRBJ2-7, with TRBD1 matching over 7 bases. Germline values: CDR1 MNHEY, CDR2 SMNVEV (reference sequence). This CDR3 spans 14 amino acids. J lost 3 bases, V lost 4 bases, and 6 bases had no gene match. In DNA form, the CDR3 reads TGTGCCAGCAGTTGGGCCCGGGACAGCTACGAGCAGTACTTC. Amino acid sequence: CASSWARDSYEQYF.

The chain employs TRBV5-4 and TRBJ2-3, with D tentatively TRBD2 (5 bases). The CDR3 contains 13 residues. Germline CDR1 is SGHNT and CDR2 is YYREEE (reference sequence). The ends were cut back, 0 bases at V and 4 bases at J, with 6 bases in the middle. CDR3 region: CASSLGEPDTQYF. The CDR3 DNA sequence: TGTGCCAGCAGCTTGGGGGAGCCAGATACGCAGTATTTT.

The chain has TRBV5-5 and TRBJ2-5; D not certain. The germline V gene has CDR1 SGHKS and CDR2 YYEKEE (reference sequence). Between the trimmed V and J ends, which lost 4 bases and 6 bases, there was a span of 16 bases. The CDR3 has 14 amino acids. The CDR3 DNA follows: TGTGCCAGCAGCCGTCCATTGAGATCGAAGACCCAGTACTTC. Translating it yields CASSRPLRSKTQYF.

This clone was observed a single time. The rearrangement uses TRBV30 and TRBJ2-3; the match to TRBD2 covers 8 bases. From germline, CDR1 is GTSNPN and CDR2 SVGIG (reference sequence). The CDR3 has 15 amino acids. J was trimmed by 2 bases and V by 3 bases; bases with no gene match: 7. CDR3 amino acids: CAWRGRGAPTDTQYF. CDR3 in DNA: TGTGCCTGGAGGGGGCGGGGGGCACCCACAGATACGCAGTATTTT.

V usage is TRBV4-1 and J usage is TRBJ2-2; 12 positions match TRBD2. The CDR3 has 15 residues. From germline, CDR1 is MGHRA and CDR2 YSYEKL. V dropped 8 bases and J dropped 3; count of bases not matched to a gene: 4. The CDR3 reads CASGGLAGYTGELFF. The CDR3 DNA is TGCGCCAGCGGGGGACTAGCGGGTTACACCGGGGAGCTGTTTTTT.

CDR3 sequence reads: CASSLARTPGYTF. CDR3 nucleotide sequence: TGTGCCAGCAGTTTAGCGCGGACTCCGGGCTACACCTTC. V and J are TRBV28 and TRBJ1-2, with D unresolved. Trimming stripped 2 bases from V and 8 bases from J, with 12 bases between. The germline CDR1 and CDR2 sequences are MDHEN and SYDVKM. This CDR3 contains 13 residues.

CDR3 nucleotide sequence: TGTGCCAGCAGCTTAGTTGGGGGACAGGGGACTGAAAAACTGTTTTTT. This gives the protein CASSLVGGQGTEKLFF. The V and J genes are TRBV7-2 and TRBJ1-4, with 10 nucleotides matching TRBD1. The germline V gene encodes CDR1 SGHTA and CDR2 FQGNSA. The CDR3 has 16 residues. V was clipped by 1 base and J by 7 bases; unmatched bases: 6.

The genes are TRBV19 and TRBJ2-1, with a weak D call TRBD2 (6 bases). Trimming pared 5 bases from V and 4 bases from J, leaving 12 bases between. The length of the CDR3 is 14 residues. The V gene's germline CDR1 is LNHDA and CDR2 SQIVND (reference sequence). CDR3 nucleotides: TGTGCCAGTAGTTTACCGGGGGAATACAATGAGCAGTTCTTC. It codes for CASSLPGEYNEQFF.

The J gene is TRBJ2-5, the V gene TRBV5-4, with D tentatively TRBD1 (6 bases). From germline, CDR1 is SGHNT and CDR2 YYREEE (reference sequence). V lost 5 bases and J 5 bases, leaving 13 bases between the germline ends. The CDR3 loop spans 13 amino acids. The CDR3 loop reads CASSSNREETQYF. The CDR3 coding sequence is TGTGCCAGCAGTTCTAACAGGGAGGAGACCCAGTACTTC.

The chain uses TRBV27 and TRBJ2-1, with D tentatively TRBD1 (6 bases). V was clipped by 8 bases and J by 0 bases, with 14 bases between them. Germline lookup yields CDR1 MNHEY and CDR2 SMNVEV (reference sequence). The CDR3 is made up of 15 amino acids. CDR3 amino acids: CASGSTGSSYNEQFF. The CDR3 nucleotides are TGTGCCAGCGGTTCTACAGGGAGCTCCTACAATGAGCAGTTCTTC.

The genes are TRBV7-2 and TRBJ2-1; D is uncertain. Trimming pared 1 base from V and 3 bases from J, leaving 10 bases between. From germline, CDR1 is SGHTA and CDR2 FQGNSA. CDR3 length: 15 amino acids. The CDR3 sequence: CASSLGFSFYNEQFF. The CDR3 DNA sequence: TGTGCCAGCAGCTTAGGGTTTAGTTTCTACAATGAGCAGTTCTTC.

The chain uses TRBV4-3 and TRBJ2-4, with 12 bases aligning to TRBD1. CDR1 is LGHNA and CDR2 is YSLEER in the germline V gene. J was trimmed by 3 bases and V by 3 bases; bases with no gene match: 18. The CDR3 is 21 residues long. This CDR3 is CASSHEPPGQGASWGKNIQYF. CDR3 coding DNA: TGCGCCAGCAGCCATGAGCCCCCGGGACAGGGGGCATCATGGGGCAAAAACATTCAGTACTTC.

The chain employs TRBV29-1 and TRBJ2-5; TRBD2 is a possible D gene (5 bases). This CDR3 comprises 12 residues. Germline-derived CDR1 and CDR2 are SQVTM and ANQGSEA. With 7 bases removed from V and 5 bases from J, the gap between germline ends came to 14 bases. In DNA, the CDR3 is TGCAGCGCGAGGGTTCTCGGGGAGACCCAGTACTTC. This gives the protein CSARVLGETQYF.

V is TRBV7-9 and J is TRBJ1-1; D unresolved. Germline CDR1 is SEHNR and CDR2 is FQNEAQ (reference sequence). This CDR3 is built from 11 residues. With 1 base removed from V and 11 bases from J, the gap between germline ends came to 8 bases. CDR3 region: CASSLGNSAFF. The DNA of the CDR3 is TGTGCCAGCAGCTTAGGGAATAGCGCTTTCTTT.

The chain carries TRBV7-2 and TRBJ1-1; 7 nucleotides align to TRBD1. After removal of 6 bases from V and 1 base from J, the junction contained 2 bases not matched to a gene. CDR1 and CDR2 (germline): SGHTA, FQGNSA. The CDR3 loop spans 13 amino acids. CDR3 sequence reads: CASSYRGNTEAFF. In DNA form, the CDR3 reads TGTGCCAGCAGTTACAGGGGGAACACTGAAGCTTTCTTT.

The V gene is TRBV6-5, the J gene TRBJ2-3, with 8 bases fitting TRBD2. The CDR3 runs to 15 residues. Germline CDR1 and CDR2: MNHEY and SVGAGI. Trimming removed 11 bases from V and 4 bases from J; junction bases left unmatched: 14. The CDR3 region is CALSSGTSGSDTQYF. The DNA for the CDR3 is TGTGCCCTAAGCTCCGGGACTAGTGGCTCAGATACGCAGTATTTT.

The V and J genes are TRBV4-3 and TRBJ2-3, with 9 positions matching TRBD2. The CDR3 sequence is 16 residues long. The germline gives CDR1 LGHNA, CDR2 YSLEER. J gave up 2 bases and V 0 bases, and 3 bases lay outside the gene matches. CDR3 in amino acids: CASSQDVAGVTDTQYF. The CDR3 coding sequence is TGCGCCAGCAGCCAAGACGTAGCGGGGGTCACAGATACGCAGTATTTT.

The gene calls are TRBV19 and TRBJ2-2; 7 bases are a match to TRBD1. The CDR3 contains 14 residues. Per germline, CDR1 LNHDA and CDR2 SQIVND (reference sequence). Unmatched junction bases numbered 2, after V lost 6 bases and J lost 1 base. Here the CDR3 reads CASRSGGNTGELFF. The CDR3 region has the DNA TGTGCCAGTAGATCAGGGGGGAACACCGGGGAGCTGTTTTTT.

This sequence joins TRBV18 and TRBJ2-2, with 9 bases that match TRBD1. Trimming cost V 4 bases and J 4 bases; bases outside gene matches: 10. This CDR3 comprises 17 residues. Germline V gene sequence: CDR1 KGHSH, CDR2 LQKENI. DNA for the CDR3: TGTGCCAGCTCACAGGGCACAGGGGGCGCCGGCACCGGGGAGCTGTTTTTT. Amino acid sequence: CASSQGTGGAGTGELFF.

This chain uses TRBV7-6 with TRBJ1-3; no reliable D call. The V gene's germline CDR1 is SGHVS and CDR2 FNYEAQ. The CDR3 is 15 residues long. V was cut by 5 bases and J by 0 bases, with 11 bases left in between. Here the CDR3 DNA reads TGTGCCAGCAGCCCTTTGAGCCACTCTGGAAACACCATATATTTT. Protein product: CASSPLSHSGNTIYF. Supplemented by reference TRBV7-6 and TRBJ1-3, the full variable domain reads GAGVSQSPRYKVTKRGQDVALRCDPISGHVSLYWYRQALGQGPEFLTYFNYEAQQDKSGLPNDRFSAERPEGSISTLTIQRTEQRDSAMYRCASSPLSHSGNTIYFGEGSWLTVV.

The chain has TRBV10-2 and TRBJ2-5, with 8 bases identical to TRBD1. The J call may be mistaken, given a closer DNA end match to TRBJ2-7. The CDR3 is made up of 13 amino acids. Germline lookup yields CDR1 WSHSY and CDR2 SAAADI. CDR3 amino acids: CASRGTGTYEQYF. As DNA, the CDR3 is TGCGCCAGCAGGGGGACAGGTACCTACGAGCAGTACTTC.

The V call is TRBV4-1, the J call TRBJ2-5; TRBD1 agrees at 8 bases. The DNA end is a closer match to TRBJ2-7, so the J assignment may be wrong. CDR3 size: 17 residues. The germline V gene has CDR1 MGHRA and CDR2 YSYEKL. As DNA, the CDR3 is TGCGCCAGCAGCCCGCCCACAGGGGGGCAGATTTCCTACGAGCAGTACTTC. This gives the protein CASSPPTGGQISYEQYF.

The chain couples TRBV10-3 to TRBJ2-2; 9 bases fit TRBD2. This CDR3 comprises 16 residues. Germline lookup yields CDR1 ENHRY and CDR2 SYGVKD. The ends lost 2 bases at V and 3 bases at J; junction bases unmatched: 4. CDR3 bases: TGTGCCATCAGTGAGGTAGCGGGGGCTGACACCGGGGAGCTGTTTTTT. Translating gives CAISEVAGADTGELFF.

The chain has TRBV19 and TRBJ1-4; D may be TRBD1 (5 bases). The CDR3 is 15 amino acids. Germline loops: CDR1 LNHDA, CDR2 SQIVND (reference sequence). V lost 3 bases, J lost 3 bases, and 11 bases lay in between. The CDR3 protein is CASSMQQGPNEKLFF. CDR3 nucleotide sequence: TGTGCCAGTAGTATGCAGCAGGGCCCTAATGAAAAACTGTTTTTT.

This chain links TRBV18 with TRBJ1-2; tentatively, D is TRBD1 (5 bases). CDR1 is KGHSH, CDR2 LQKENI, per germline. The CDR3 contains 14 residues. Trimming shortened V by 6 bases and J by 0 bases, and 11 bases separated the two germline ends. The CDR3 DNA sequence: TGTGCCAGCTCCCTCCGGGGGGCTAACTATGGCTACACCTTC. It translates to CASSLRGANYGYTF.

The chain is built from TRBV18 and TRBJ2-5; no clear D. The germline V gene has CDR1 KGHSH and CDR2 LQKENI. V shed 2 bases and J shed 5 bases, with 15 bases lying between them. There are 15 residues in the CDR3. The CDR3 DNA reads TGTGCCAGCTCACCAGCCTCGGGTAGTGTGGAGACCCAGTACTTC. Encoded protein: CASSPASGSVETQYF.